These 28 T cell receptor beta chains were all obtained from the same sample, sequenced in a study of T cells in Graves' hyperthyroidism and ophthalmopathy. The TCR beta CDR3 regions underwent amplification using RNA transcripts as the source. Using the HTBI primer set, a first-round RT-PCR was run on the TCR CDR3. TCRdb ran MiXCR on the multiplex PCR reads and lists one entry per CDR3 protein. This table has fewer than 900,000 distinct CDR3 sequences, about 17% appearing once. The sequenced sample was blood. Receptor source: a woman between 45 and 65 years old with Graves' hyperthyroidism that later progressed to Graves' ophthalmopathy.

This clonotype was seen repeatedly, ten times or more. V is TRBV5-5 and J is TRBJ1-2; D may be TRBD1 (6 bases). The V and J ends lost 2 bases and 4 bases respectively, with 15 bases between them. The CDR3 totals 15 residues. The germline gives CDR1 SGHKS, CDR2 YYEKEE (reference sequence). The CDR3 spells CASSFRTDPGYGYTF. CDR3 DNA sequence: TGTGCCAGCAGCTTCCGGACAGACCCCGGCTATGGCTACACCTTC.

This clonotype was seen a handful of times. The CDR3 protein is CASSLGFSGGAQEQFF. CDR3 nucleotide sequence: TGTGCCAGCAGCCTAGGGTTTAGCGGGGGGGCGCAGGAGCAGTTCTTC. V is TRBV7-2 and J is TRBJ2-1, with 11 bases aligning to TRBD2. There are 16 residues in the CDR3. Per the germline V gene, CDR1 is SGHTA and CDR2 is FQGNSA. Germline trimming cut 5 bases from V and 10 bases from J; bases unmatched to any gene: 13.

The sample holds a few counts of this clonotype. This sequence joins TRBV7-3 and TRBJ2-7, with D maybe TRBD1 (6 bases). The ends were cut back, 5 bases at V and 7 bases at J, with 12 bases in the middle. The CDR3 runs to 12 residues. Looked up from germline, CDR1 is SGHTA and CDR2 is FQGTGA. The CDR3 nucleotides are TGTGCCAGCAGCCCCACAGGGAAAGAGCAGTACTTC. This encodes CASSPTGKEQYF. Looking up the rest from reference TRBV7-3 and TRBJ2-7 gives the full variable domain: GAGVSQTPSNKVTEKGKYVELRCDPISGHTALYWYRQSLGQGPEFLIYFQGTGAADDSGLPNDRFFAVRPEGSVSTLKIQRTERGDSAVYLCASSPTGKEQYFGPGTRLTVT.

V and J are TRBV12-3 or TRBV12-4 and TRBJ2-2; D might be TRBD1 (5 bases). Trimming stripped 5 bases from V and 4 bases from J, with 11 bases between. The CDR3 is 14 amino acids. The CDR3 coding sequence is TGTGCCAGCAGTAGCGACAGAACCACCGGGGAGCTGTTTTTT. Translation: CASSSDRTTGELFF.

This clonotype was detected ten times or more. DNA of the CDR3: TGTGCCAGCAGCGCGACAGGTAGCAATCAGCCCCAGCATTTT. It specifies CASSATGSNQPQHF. This chain connects TRBV12-3 or TRBV12-4 to TRBJ1-5; weak D call: TRBD1 (6 bases). CDR3 length: 14 amino acids. Trimming cost V 6 bases and J 0 bases, with 9 bases left between them.

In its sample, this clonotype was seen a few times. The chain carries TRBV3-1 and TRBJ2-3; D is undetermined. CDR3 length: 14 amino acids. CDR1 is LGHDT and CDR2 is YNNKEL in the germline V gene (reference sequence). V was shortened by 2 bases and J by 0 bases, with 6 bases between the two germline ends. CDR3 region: CASSQWASTDTQYF. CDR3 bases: TGTGCCAGCAGCCAATGGGCCAGCACAGATACGCAGTATTTT.

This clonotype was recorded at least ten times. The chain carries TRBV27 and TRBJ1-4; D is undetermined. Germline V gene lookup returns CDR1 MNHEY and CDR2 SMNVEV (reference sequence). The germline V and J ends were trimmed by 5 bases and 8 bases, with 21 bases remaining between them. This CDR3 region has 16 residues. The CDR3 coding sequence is TGTGCCAGCAGTGACGTTCATTTTCCCGTGATGGAAAAACTGTTTTTT. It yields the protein CASSDVHFPVMEKLFF.

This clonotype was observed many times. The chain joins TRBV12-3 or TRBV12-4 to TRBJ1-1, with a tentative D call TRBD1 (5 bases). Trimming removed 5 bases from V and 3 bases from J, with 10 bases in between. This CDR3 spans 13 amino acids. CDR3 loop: CASSVGTYTEAFF. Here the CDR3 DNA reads TGTGCCAGCAGTGTAGGGACTTACACTGAAGCTTTCTTT.

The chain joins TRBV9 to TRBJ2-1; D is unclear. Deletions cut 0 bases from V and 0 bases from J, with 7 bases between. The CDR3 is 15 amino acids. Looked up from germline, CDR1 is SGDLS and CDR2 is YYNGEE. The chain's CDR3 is CASSVDLGSYNEQFF. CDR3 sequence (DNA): TGTGCCAGCAGCGTAGACCTAGGCTCCTACAATGAGCAGTTCTTC.

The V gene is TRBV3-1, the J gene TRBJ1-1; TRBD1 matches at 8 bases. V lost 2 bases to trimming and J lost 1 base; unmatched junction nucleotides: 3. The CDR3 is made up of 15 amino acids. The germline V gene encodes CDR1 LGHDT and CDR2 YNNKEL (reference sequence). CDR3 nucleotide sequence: TGTGCCAGCAGCCAATTCGGACAGGGGAACACTGAAGCTTTCTTT. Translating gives CASSQFGQGNTEAFF.

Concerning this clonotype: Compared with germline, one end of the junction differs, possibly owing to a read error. The CDR3: CSATNREIGEPFF. The CDR3 coding sequence is TGCAGTGCGACCAACAGGGAAATCGGGGAGCCGTTTTTT. The chain uses TRBV20-1 and TRBJ2-2; perhaps TRBD1 as D (6 bases). The V gene's germline CDR1 is DFQATT and CDR2 SNEGSKA (reference sequence). This CDR3 has 13 amino acids.

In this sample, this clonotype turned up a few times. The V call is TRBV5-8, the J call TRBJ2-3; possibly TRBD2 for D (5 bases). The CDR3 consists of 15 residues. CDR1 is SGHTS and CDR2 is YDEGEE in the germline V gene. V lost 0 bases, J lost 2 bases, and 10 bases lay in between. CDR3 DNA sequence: TGTGCCAGCAGCTTGGGAGGGCCGTACACAGATACGCAGTATTTT. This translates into CASSLGGPYTDTQYF. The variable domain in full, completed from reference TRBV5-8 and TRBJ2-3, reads EAGVTQSPTHLIKTRGQQATLRCSPISGHTSVYWYQQALGLGLQFLLWYDEGEERNRGNFPPRFSGRQFPNYSSELNVNALELEDSALYLCASSLGGPYTDTQYFGPGTRLTVL.

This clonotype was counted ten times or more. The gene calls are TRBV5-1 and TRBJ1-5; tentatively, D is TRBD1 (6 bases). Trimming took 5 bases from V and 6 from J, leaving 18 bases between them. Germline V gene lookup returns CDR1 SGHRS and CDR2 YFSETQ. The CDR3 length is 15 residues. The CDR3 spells CASSATGAGSQPQHF. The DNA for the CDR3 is TGCGCCAGCAGTGCGACAGGAGCGGGTTCTCAGCCCCAGCATTTT.

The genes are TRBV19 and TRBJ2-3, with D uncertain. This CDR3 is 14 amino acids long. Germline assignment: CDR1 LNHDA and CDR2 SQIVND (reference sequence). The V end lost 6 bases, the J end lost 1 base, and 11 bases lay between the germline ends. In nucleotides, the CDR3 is TGTGCCAGTAGCCCTAACGCAGGCACAGATACGCAGTATTTT. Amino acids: CASSPNAGTDTQYF.

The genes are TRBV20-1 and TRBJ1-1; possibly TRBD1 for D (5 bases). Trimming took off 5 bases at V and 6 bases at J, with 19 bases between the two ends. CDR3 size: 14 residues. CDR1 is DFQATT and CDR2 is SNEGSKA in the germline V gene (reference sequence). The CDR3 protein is CSAHPGPMAPEAFF. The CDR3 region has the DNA TGCAGTGCTCATCCGGGACCAATGGCCCCTGAAGCTTTCTTT.

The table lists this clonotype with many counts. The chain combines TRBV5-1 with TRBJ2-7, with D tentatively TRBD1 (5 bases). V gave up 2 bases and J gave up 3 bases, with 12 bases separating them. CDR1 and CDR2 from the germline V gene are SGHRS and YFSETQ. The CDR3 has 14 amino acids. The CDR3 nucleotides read TGCGCCAGCAGCTTATACGGACAACACTACGAGCAGTACTTC. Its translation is CASSLYGQHYEQYF. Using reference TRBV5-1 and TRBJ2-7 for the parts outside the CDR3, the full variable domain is KAGVTQTPRYLIKTRGQQVTLSCSPISGHRSVSWYQQTPGQGLQFLFEYFSETQRNKGNFPGRFSGRQFSNSRSEMNVSTLELGDSALYLCASSLYGQHYEQYFGPGTRLTVT.

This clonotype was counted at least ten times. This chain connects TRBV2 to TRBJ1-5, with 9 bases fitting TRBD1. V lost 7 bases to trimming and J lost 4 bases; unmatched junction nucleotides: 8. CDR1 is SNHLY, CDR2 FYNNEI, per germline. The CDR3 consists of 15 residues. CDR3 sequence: CASKRTGAGNQPQHF. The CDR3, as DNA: TGTGCCAGCAAAAGGACAGGGGCGGGAAATCAGCCCCAGCATTTT.

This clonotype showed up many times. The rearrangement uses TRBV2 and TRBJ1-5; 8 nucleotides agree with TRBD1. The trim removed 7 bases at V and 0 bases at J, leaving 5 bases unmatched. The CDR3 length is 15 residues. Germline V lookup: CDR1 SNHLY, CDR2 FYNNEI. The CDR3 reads CASKRTGNSNQPQHF. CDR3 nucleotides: TGTGCCAGCAAAAGGACAGGGAATAGCAATCAGCCCCAGCATTTT.

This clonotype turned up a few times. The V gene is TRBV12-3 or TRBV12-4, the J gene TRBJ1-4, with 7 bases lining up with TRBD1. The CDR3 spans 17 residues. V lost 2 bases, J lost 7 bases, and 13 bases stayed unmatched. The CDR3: CASSLRQGGDLSEKLFF. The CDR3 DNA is TGTGCCAGCAGTTTAAGGCAGGGGGGGGATTTGAGTGAAAAACTGTTTTTT.

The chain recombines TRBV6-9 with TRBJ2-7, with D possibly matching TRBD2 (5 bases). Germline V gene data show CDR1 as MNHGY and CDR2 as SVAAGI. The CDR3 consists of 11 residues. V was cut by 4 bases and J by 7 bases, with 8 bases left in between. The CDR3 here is CASSWSGEQYF. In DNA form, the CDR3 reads TGTGCCAGCAGTTGGTCGGGGGAGCAGTACTTC.

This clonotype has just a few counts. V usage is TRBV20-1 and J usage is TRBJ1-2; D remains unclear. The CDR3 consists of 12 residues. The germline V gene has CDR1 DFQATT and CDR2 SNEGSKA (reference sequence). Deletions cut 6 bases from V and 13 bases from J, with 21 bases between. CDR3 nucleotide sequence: TGCAGTGCGGAGACAATTACCCTTTCGTTCACCTTC. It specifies CSAETITLSFTF.

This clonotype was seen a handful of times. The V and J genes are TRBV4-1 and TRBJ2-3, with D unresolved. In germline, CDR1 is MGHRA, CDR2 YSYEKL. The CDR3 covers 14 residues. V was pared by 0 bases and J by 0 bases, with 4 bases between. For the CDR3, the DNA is TGCGCCAGCAGCCAAGATGTCAGCACAGATACGCAGTATTTT. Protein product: CASSQDVSTDTQYF.

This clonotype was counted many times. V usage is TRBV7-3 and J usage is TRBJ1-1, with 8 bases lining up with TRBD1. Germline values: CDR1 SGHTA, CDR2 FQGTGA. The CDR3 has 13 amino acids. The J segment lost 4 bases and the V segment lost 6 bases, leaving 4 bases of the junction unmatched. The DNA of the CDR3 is TGTGCCAGCAGGTCTACAGGGGGCACTGAAGCTTTCTTT. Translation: CASRSTGGTEAFF.

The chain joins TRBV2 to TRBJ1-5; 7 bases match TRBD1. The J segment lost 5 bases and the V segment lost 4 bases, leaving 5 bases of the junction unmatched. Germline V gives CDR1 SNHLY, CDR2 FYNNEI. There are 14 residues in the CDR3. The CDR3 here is CASSGGTADQPQHF. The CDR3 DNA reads TGTGCCAGCAGTGGAGGGACAGCGGATCAGCCCCAGCATTTT.

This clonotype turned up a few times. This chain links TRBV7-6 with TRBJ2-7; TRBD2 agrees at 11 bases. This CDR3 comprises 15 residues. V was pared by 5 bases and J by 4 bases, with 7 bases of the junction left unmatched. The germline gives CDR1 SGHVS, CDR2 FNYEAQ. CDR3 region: CASSAGTSGEYEQYF. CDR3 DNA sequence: TGTGCCAGCAGCGCCGGGACTAGCGGCGAGTACGAGCAGTACTTC.

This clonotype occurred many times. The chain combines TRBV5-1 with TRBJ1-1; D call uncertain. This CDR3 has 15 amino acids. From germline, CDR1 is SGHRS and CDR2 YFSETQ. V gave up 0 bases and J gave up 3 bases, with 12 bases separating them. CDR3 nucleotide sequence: TGCGCCAGCAGCTTGGCTCTGGGCCGGCACACTGAAGCTTTCTTT. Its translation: CASSLALGRHTEAFF. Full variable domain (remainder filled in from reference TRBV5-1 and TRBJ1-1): KAGVTQTPRYLIKTRGQQVTLSCSPISGHRSVSWYQQTPGQGLQFLFEYFSETQRNKGNFPGRFSGRQFSNSRSEMNVSTLELGDSALYLCASSLALGRHTEAFFGQGTRLTVV.

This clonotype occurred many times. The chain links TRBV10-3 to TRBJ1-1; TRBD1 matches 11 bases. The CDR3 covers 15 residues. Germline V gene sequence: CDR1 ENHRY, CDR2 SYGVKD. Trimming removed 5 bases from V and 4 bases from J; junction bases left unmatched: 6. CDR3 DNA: TGTGCCATCAGTCCTCGGGACAGGGGGGGCACTGAAGCTTTCTTT. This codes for CAISPRDRGGTEAFF.

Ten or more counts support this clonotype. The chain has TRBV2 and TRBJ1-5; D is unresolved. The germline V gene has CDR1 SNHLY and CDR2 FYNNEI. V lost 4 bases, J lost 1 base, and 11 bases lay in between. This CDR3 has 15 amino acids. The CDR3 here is CASSVVRSSNQPQHF. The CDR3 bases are TGTGCCAGCAGTGTCGTCAGATCGAGCAATCAGCCCCAGCATTTT.